The text below deals with one T cell receptor beta chain. Its antigen is not yet known. No much larger clonotype is one base removed from it; base qualities were not supplied. This entry is derived from a study of shared clonotypes between healthy human individuals (dated by TCRdb to about 2020). About the investigation overall: A couple of women and a few men aged 18 to 49 years were included in the cohort. Libraries were prepared and TCR repertoires were sequenced by different laboratories using diverse techniques, in order to increase sequencing depth and limit assay-specific biases. Blood TCR repertoires of roughly 5 healthy adults were deeply sequenced to estimate repertoire size and the extent of clonotype sharing between individuals. Each donor's leukapheresis produced roughly between about 0.8 and 8.9 billion PBMCs. For each donor, three plates each were used for CD4 naive and CD4 memory, two plates were used for CD8 naive, and one plate was used for CD8 memory. The investigation overall reported the following: The genetic and exposure-history diversity represented was limited by the small number of donors. Only blood was sampled, and tissue TCR repertoires likely differ from those in blood. Based on pairwise subsampling, the degree of clonotype sharing among donors was expected to be affected by sequencing depth. Roughly 5% of naive CD4, roughly 3.5% of naive CD8, approximately 2% of memory CD4, and less than 0.45% of memory CD8 clonotypes were shared across four donors. Larger estimated clonotype richness was generally found for naive subsets than for memory subsets. Compared with non-shared clonotypes, the clonotypes found in all four sorted-subset donors had higher generation probabilities. Rarefaction of sorted-subset datasets indicated incomplete sequencing despite the large sequencing depth.

Donors were healthy HIV-negative adults with no recently reported acute infections or vaccinations. Every donor was a Caucasian adult living in Nashville, Tennessee, USA. CD4+ T cells were enriched by magnetic negative selection, after which naive cells were positively selected on CD45RA and the negative fraction was taken as the memory subset. Blood was obtained by leukapheresis, after which PBMCs were separated by Ficoll-Histopaque density gradient centrifugation and cryopreserved in liquid nitrogen vapor phase. Purity and quantity of every magnetically sorted T cell population were checked by analytical flow cytometry. Each sorted fraction had its genomic DNA isolated and then quantified by UV absorbance on a Nanodrop 2000c. Using the deep immunoSEQ assay, multiplex PCR amplified TCR CDR3 regions from genomic DNA. Extracted genomic DNA from each cell subset was distributed evenly across all wells of several immunoSEQ 96-well plates, and each plate was treated as a replicate. For sorted subsets, 200 to 250 ng of genomic DNA, equivalent to some 30,000 T cell genomes, went into each replicate PCR. Purified libraries were measured with a Qubit 3.0 fluorometer, size-checked on a Bioanalyzer 2100, and measured again with the KAPA Library Quantification kit. A separate single-read 150-cycle Illumina NextSeq 550 flow cell was used to sequence each immunoSEQ 96-well plate. The paper's processing steps were these. Because the immunoSEQ output held only junctional sequences and lacked quality scores, the filtering could not match the filtering applied to full-length reads. To assign V/J genes and CDR3, sequences were annotated against IMGT germline references using PyIR, a Python wrapper for IgBLAST v1.9. Any read was removed if the V/J assignment was weak (E-value above 1e-6), the CDR3 was missing, or the read contained stop codons, out-of-frame junctions, or ambiguous translated residues. A V3J clonotype was defined by an identical inferred V gene, J gene, and CDR3 amino acid sequence. Percentage overlap between repertoires was computed as shared unique clonotypes divided by the size of the smaller repertoire. Three approaches were used to assess repertoire richness: RTK rarefaction, the Chao1 estimator, and Recon v2.1 estimates of unobserved clonotypes. OLGA was used to compute generation probabilities for all TCRbeta clonotypes that the gDNA method yielded from a handful of donors. The immuneACCESS repertoire file appears here via TCRdb, limited to in-frame rearrangements. These files lack a portion of the clones; in checked studies, under half of the deficit traces to unresolved V genes, and the cause of the others is not known. V and J calls and clone size follow that table, whereas D and trimming were derived from the DNA. The sample table contains about 2.4 million clones; only one count was recorded for approximately 94% of them. The top ten constitute 0.36% of the sample.

This receptor was obtained from a man younger than 30 in good health. Some clones in this sample may be carry-over from other donors' samples. Sequencing was done on a sample of naive CD4+ T cells from PBMCs. What this sample's cell subset or site label stands for: CD45RA+ positively selected.

The DNA reads TGTGCCAGCAGTGACGGGAGCGGCCGGAGCACAGATACGCAGTATTTT. Its coded protein is CASSDGSGRSTDTQYF. The receptor chain draws on TRBV6-4 and TRBJ2-3; D gene: possibly TRBD2, on 5 matching bases. Based on the germline V gene, the CDR1 and CDR2 sequences are MRHNA and SNTAGT. V lost 2 bases and J lost 0 bases; the stretch between them is 12 bases long. The CDR3 holds 16 amino acids from the cysteine to the phenylalanine. The sequence is cut down to CDR3 DNA, 48 bases in frame from base 1.